This passage covers 3 T cell receptor beta chains from one sample sequenced in a study of blood T cell repertoires in COVID-19. TCRdb's table, derived via immunoSEQ multiplex PCR, lists solely in-frame clones and lacks some. The sample lists about 190,000 clones, more than 85% occurring once. The specimen was PBMCs or T cells enriched from blood (not recorded which). The origin of the receptors is a middle-aged woman in a cohort exposed to, infected with or recovered from COVID-19 (not recorded which).

This chain links TRBV6-4 with TRBJ2-7, with TRBD2 identical over 11 bases. This CDR3 is built from 16 residues. J lost 2 bases, V lost 6 bases, and 9 bases had no gene match. The germline gives CDR1 MRHNA, CDR2 SNTAGT. CDR3 bases: TGTGCCAGCAGACTACCGGGACTAGCGGACCCCTACGAGCAGTACTTC. Amino acid sequence: CASRLPGLADPYEQYF.

This chain joins TRBV19 and TRBJ1-3; TRBD1 is a possible D gene (6 bases). Germline V gives CDR1 LNHDA, CDR2 SQIVND (reference sequence). The V end lost 3 bases, the J end lost 1 base, and 16 bases lay between the germline ends. The CDR3 loop spans 17 amino acids. The CDR3 protein is CASSIQAGEVSGNTIYF. In DNA, the CDR3 is TGTGCCAGTAGTATCCAGGCAGGGGAAGTTTCTGGAAACACCATATATTTT.

The chain employs TRBV19 and TRBJ1-2; the D gene is possibly TRBD1 (5 bases). The CDR3 totals 13 residues. From germline, CDR1 is LNHDA and CDR2 SQIVND (reference sequence). V lost 5 bases to trimming and J lost 4 bases, with 11 bases between them. The chain's CDR3 is CASSAQVVYGYTF. The CDR3 DNA reads as TGTGCCAGTAGTGCACAGGTGGTCTATGGCTACACCTTC. The variable domain in full, with the rest retrieved from reference TRBV19 and TRBJ1-2, is DGGITQSPKYLFRKEGQNVTLSCEQNLNHDAMYWYRQDPGQGLRLIYYSQIVNDFQKGDIAEGYSVSREKKESFPLTVTSAQKNPTAFYLCASSAQVVYGYTFGSGTRLTVV.